One sample yielded the 32 T cell receptor beta chains listed below, sequenced in a study of T cells in Graves' hyperthyroidism and ophthalmopathy. The TCR beta CDR3 regions underwent amplification using RNA transcripts as the source. A first-round RT-PCR of the TCR CDR3 used the HTBI primer set. TCRdb re-derived calls from the multiplex PCR reads in MiXCR, one entry per CDR3 protein. The sample includes about 560,000 distinct CDR3 sequences, around 13% of them seen just once. The sequenced sample consisted of blood. These receptors were collected from a woman aged 40 to 49 with Graves' hyperthyroidism.

This clonotype was detected many times. The chain carries TRBV11-1 and TRBJ1-5; 11 nucleotides agree with TRBD1. CDR3 length: 16 amino acids. With 5 bases clipped from V and 5 bases from J, the junction kept 8 bases outside the gene matches. The V gene's germline CDR1 is SGHAT and CDR2 FQDESV (reference sequence). CDR3 loop: CASSPSWDRGDQPQHF. The CDR3 DNA follows: TGTGCCAGCAGCCCCTCCTGGGACAGGGGGGATCAGCCCCAGCATTTT.

This clonotype was counted at least ten times. The rearrangement uses TRBV3-1 and TRBJ2-2; 8 bases agree with TRBD2. After removal of 1 base from V and 5 bases from J, the junction contained 9 bases not matched to a gene. The CDR3 is made up of 17 amino acids. Germline CDR1 LGHDT, CDR2 YNNKEL (reference sequence). The CDR3: CASSQASAGDRTGELFF. CDR3 in DNA: TGTGCCAGCAGCCAAGCCTCAGCGGGAGACAGGACCGGGGAGCTGTTTTTT. The variable domain in full, completed from reference TRBV3-1 and TRBJ2-2, reads DTAVSQTPKYLVTQMGNDKSIKCEQNLGHDTMYWYKQDSKKFLKIMFSYNNKELIINETVPNRFSPKSPDKAHLNLHINSLELGDSAVYFCASSQASAGDRTGELFFGEGSRLTVL.

As regards this clonotype: A much more abundant neighbour one base away suggests this may be a read error. J is TRBJ2-3 and V is TRBV27; D unclear. CDR1 and CDR2 from the germline V gene are MNHEY and SMNVEV (reference sequence). This CDR3 spans 14 amino acids. Trimming removed 7 bases from V and 10 bases from J, with 21 bases in between. The CDR3 spells CASIRQTYLYAQYF. CDR3 sequence (DNA): TGTGCCAGCATTCGGCAGACCTACCTATATGCGCAGTATTTT.

The rearrangement joins TRBV5-4 to TRBJ2-2; 11 bases are a match to TRBD1. With 4 bases clipped from V and 5 bases from J, the junction kept 4 bases outside the gene matches. This CDR3 has 15 amino acids. Germline lookup yields CDR1 SGHNT and CDR2 YYREEE (reference sequence). The CDR3: CASSPDRGLTGELFF. The CDR3 coding sequence is TGTGCCAGCAGCCCGGACAGGGGGCTTACCGGGGAGCTGTTTTTT.

This clonotype appeared many times. The chain links TRBV6-1 to TRBJ1-2, with D maybe TRBD1 (5 bases). From germline, CDR1 is MNHNS and CDR2 SASEGT. V was cut by 9 bases and J by 8 bases, with 16 bases left in between. The length of the CDR3 is 12 residues. CDR3 protein: CASAPGTGGYTF. The CDR3 DNA is TGTGCCAGTGCGCCCGGGACGGGGGGCTACACCTTC.

This clonotype was observed at least ten times. V is TRBV5-1 and J is TRBJ2-1, with D uncertain. Germline CDR1 SGHRS, CDR2 YFSETQ. This CDR3 comprises 15 residues. V gave up 0 bases and J gave up 4 bases, with 11 bases separating them. CDR3 sequence: CASSLVPESYNEQFF. CDR3 in DNA: TGCGCCAGCAGCTTGGTTCCGGAGTCTTACAATGAGCAGTTCTTC.

This clonotype was detected a few times. The rearrangement links TRBV19 to TRBJ1-1; TRBD1 is a possible D gene (5 bases). CDR3 size: 15 residues. Between the trimmed V and J ends, which lost 0 bases and 1 base, there was a span of 9 bases. The germline CDR1 and CDR2 sequences are LNHDA and SQIVND (reference sequence). CDR3 region: CASSIEGPPNTEAFF. The DNA of the CDR3 is TGTGCCAGTAGTATAGAGGGGCCCCCGAACACTGAAGCTTTCTTT.

This clonotype was counted only a few times. The chain carries TRBV3-1 and TRBJ2-3; TRBD2 agrees at 10 bases. Germline V gene lookup returns CDR1 LGHDT and CDR2 YNNKEL (reference sequence). This CDR3 comprises 16 residues. V shed 1 base and J 4 bases; nucleotides not matched to a gene: 5. DNA of the CDR3: TGTGCCAGCAGCCAAGGAAGGACTAGCGGCGCAGATACGCAGTATTTT. It translates to CASSQGRTSGADTQYF.

This clonotype was seen ten or more times. This rearrangement joins TRBV20-1 to TRBJ2-7; no clear D gene. Trimming removed 3 bases at V and 0 bases at J, with 12 bases between. Looked up from germline, CDR1 is DFQATT and CDR2 is SNEGSKA (reference sequence). The CDR3 consists of 14 residues. For the CDR3, the DNA is TGCAGTGCTAGGAGCTCTGAAAGCTCCTACGAGCAGTACTTC. Protein sequence: CSARSSESSYEQYF.

The V and J genes are TRBV4-1 and TRBJ2-7, with TRBD1 matching 7 bases. The V gene end was trimmed by 3 bases and the J gene end by 4 bases; junction bases not matched to a gene: 6. The CDR3 loop spans 14 amino acids. Per the germline V gene, CDR1 is MGHRA and CDR2 is YSYEKL. In DNA form, the CDR3 reads TGCGCCAGCAGCCAGCAGGGGGATTTTTACGAGCAGTACTTC. The encoded protein is CASSQQGDFYEQYF.

This clonotype was counted a single time. This chain connects TRBV18 to TRBJ2-1; 11 bases are a match to TRBD2. The CDR3 is 16 amino acids. J lost 9 bases, V lost 5 bases, and 12 bases had no gene match. Germline CDR1 and CDR2: KGHSH and LQKENI. CDR3 loop: CASSSPLAGGYGEQFF. The CDR3 nucleotides are TGTGCCAGCTCATCTCCGCTAGCGGGAGGATACGGTGAGCAGTTCTTC.

The chain combines TRBV20-1 with TRBJ2-1; TRBD1 or TRBD2 may be the D gene (6 bases each). The CDR3 has 13 amino acids. Trimming removed 6 bases from V and 4 bases from J, with 13 bases in between. Germline CDR1 DFQATT, CDR2 SNEGSKA (reference sequence). The CDR3 nucleotides read TGCAGTGCCGCCGAGGGGGGATACAATGAGCAGTTCTTC. This encodes CSAAEGGYNEQFF.

Many counts were recorded for this clonotype. This chain uses TRBV28 with TRBJ2-5; 7 bases map to TRBD1. With 6 bases clipped from V and 3 bases from J, the junction kept 4 bases outside the gene matches. Germline V lookup: CDR1 MDHEN, CDR2 SYDVKM. The CDR3 has 13 residues. As DNA, the CDR3 is TGTGCCAGCAGCTTTACAGGGGAAGAGACCCAGTACTTC. Its protein product is CASSFTGEETQYF.

Comments on this clonotype: With a much larger clone just one base away, this may be a read error. The V and J genes are TRBV24-1 and TRBJ2-5; tentatively, D is TRBD2 (6 bases). The CDR3 has 15 residues. From germline, CDR1 is KGHDR and CDR2 SFDVKD. The CDR3 DNA reads TGTGCCGCCAGTGACCCCTCTAGCGTTGGGGAGACCCAGTACTTC. It is translated as CAASDPSSVGETQYF.

This clonotype showed up just a few times. This sequence joins TRBV19 and TRBJ2-7; D is perhaps TRBD2 (6 bases). Trimming pared 9 bases from V and 3 bases from J, leaving 9 bases between. The CDR3 runs 11 residues. Germline loops: CDR1 LNHDA, CDR2 SQIVND (reference sequence). The CDR3 DNA reads TGTGCCAGCGGGAGTCTCTACGAGCAGTACTTC. Residues: CASGSLYEQYF.

This clonotype has a handful of counts. This sequence joins TRBV6-2 or TRBV6-3 and TRBJ2-3, with D maybe TRBD2 (6 bases). With 0 bases removed from V and 4 bases from J, the gap between germline ends came to 20 bases. CDR3 length equals 18 residues. CDR1 is MNHEY, CDR2 SVGEGT, per germline. CDR3 sequence: CASSYSGKTSRPADTQYF. As DNA, the CDR3 is TGTGCCAGCAGTTACTCGGGGAAAACTAGCCGTCCGGCAGATACGCAGTATTTT.

This clonotype was counted many times. The V gene is TRBV15, the J gene TRBJ1-5; D call uncertain. The V and J ends lost 5 bases and 3 bases respectively, with 11 bases between them. From germline, CDR1 is LNHNV and CDR2 YYDKDF (reference sequence). The CDR3 length is 14 residues. CDR3 DNA sequence: TGTGCCACCAGCGGTAGGACCCTCAATCAGCCCCAGCATTTT. This gives the protein CATSGRTLNQPQHF.

In regard to this clonotype: A much larger clone lies a single base off, so this may be a read error. J is TRBJ2-7 and V is TRBV6-1; 7 bases fit TRBD1. In germline, CDR1 is MNHNS, CDR2 SASEGT. This CDR3 is 15 amino acids long. With 0 bases clipped from V and 9 bases from J, the junction kept 11 bases outside the gene matches. The CDR3 DNA sequence: TGTGCCAGCAGTGAAGCGTCGCGACAGGGTAACGTGCAGTACTTC. Translating it yields CASSEASRQGNVQYF.

At least ten counts were recorded for this clonotype. The V call is TRBV15, the J call TRBJ1-1; D call uncertain. CDR1 LNHNV and CDR2 YYDKDF come from the germline V gene (reference sequence). The length of the CDR3 is 11 residues. V lost 5 bases and J 11 bases, leaving 12 bases between the germline ends. The CDR3 region is CATSSADVAFF. The CDR3 DNA is TGTGCCACCAGCTCCGCCGATGTGGCTTTCTTT. The full variable domain, completed using reference TRBV15 and TRBJ1-1, is DAMVIQNPRYQVTQFGKPVTLSCSQTLNHNVMYWYQQKSSQAPKLLFHYYDKDFNNEADTPDNFQSRRPNTSFCFLDIRSPGLGDTAMYLCATSSADVAFFGQGTRLTVV.

This clonotype came up a few times. The V call is TRBV3-1, the J call TRBJ2-6; no reliable D call. CDR1 and CDR2 (germline): LGHDT, YNNKEL (reference sequence). The CDR3 is made up of 18 amino acids. V dropped 0 bases and J dropped 0 bases, with 12 bases sitting between them. CDR3 residues: CASSQEGTGLSGANVLTF. CDR3 nucleotide sequence: TGTGCCAGCAGCCAAGAAGGAACGGGCCTCTCTGGGGCCAACGTCCTGACTTTC.

This clonotype was observed at least ten times. The genes are TRBV9 and TRBJ2-1; a weak D match, TRBD2 (5 bases). The CDR3 is made up of 12 amino acids. The ends were cut back, 3 bases at V and 10 bases at J, with 11 bases in the middle. Looked up from germline, CDR1 is SGDLS and CDR2 is YYNGEE. For the CDR3, the DNA is TGTGCCAGCAGCGCCGGACTGGTCGAGCAGTTCTTC. Translated: CASSAGLVEQFF.

This clonotype was recorded a few times. The chain uses TRBV5-6 and TRBJ2-1, with a possible D match to TRBD1 (6 bases). V was cut by 3 bases and J by 7 bases, with 8 bases left in between. Germline values: CDR1 SGHDT, CDR2 YYEEEE. The length of the CDR3 is 12 residues. The CDR3: CASSWGPNEQFF. For the CDR3, the DNA is TGTGCCAGCAGCTGGGGGCCGAATGAGCAGTTCTTC.

There are many counts of this clonotype. The chain is built from TRBV30 and TRBJ1-5, with TRBD1 as a possible D gene (6 bases). The ends were cut back, 0 bases at V and 0 bases at J, with 9 bases in the middle. The CDR3 totals 15 residues. Germline lookup yields CDR1 GTSNPN and CDR2 SVGIG (reference sequence). This chain's CDR3 is CAWSVAGDSNQPQHF. Written as DNA, the CDR3 is TGTGCCTGGAGTGTAGCAGGGGATAGCAATCAGCCCCAGCATTTT.

This clonotype was detected many times. This chain connects TRBV27 to TRBJ2-7, with D perhaps TRBD2 (7 bases). CDR1 and CDR2 (germline): MNHEY, SMNVEV (reference sequence). The V end lost 5 bases, the J end lost 0 bases, and 14 bases lay between the germline ends. The length of the CDR3 is 15 residues. The CDR3 DNA follows: TGTGCCAGCAGTACGAGGGGGGGGAGCTCCTACGAGCAGTACTTC. This codes for CASSTRGGSSYEQYF.

This clonotype was found a few times. The gene calls are TRBV27 and TRBJ1-3; no definite D call. This CDR3 is built from 14 residues. V lost 5 bases, J lost 0 bases, and 8 bases lay in between. Germline-derived CDR1 and CDR2 are MNHEY and SMNVEV (reference sequence). This CDR3 reads CASSPLGSGNTIYF. In DNA, the CDR3 is TGTGCCAGCAGTCCTCTGGGCTCTGGAAACACCATATATTTT.

This clonotype was seen many times. The rearrangement uses TRBV7-2 and TRBJ2-1, with TRBD1 matching over 9 bases. The junction had 6 bases not matched to a gene; V was cut back by 5 bases and J by 4 bases. The CDR3 has 15 residues. CDR1 and CDR2 from the germline V gene are SGHTA and FQGNSA. CDR3 DNA sequence: TGTGCCAGCAGCCCCACACAGGGGGCGTACAATGAGCAGTTCTTC. Translation: CASSPTQGAYNEQFF. Based on the CDR3 plus reference TRBV7-2 and TRBJ2-1, the full variable domain is GAGVSQSPSNKVTEKGKDVELRCDPISGHTALYWYRQSLGQGLEFLIYFQGNSAPDKSGLPSDRFSAERTGGSVSTLTIQRTQQEDSAVYLCASSPTQGAYNEQFFGPGTRLTVL.

This chain connects TRBV4-1 to TRBJ2-1; 7 nucleotides line up with TRBD2. This CDR3 spans 15 amino acids. In germline, CDR1 is MGHRA, CDR2 YSYEKL. V dropped 2 bases and J dropped 6; count of bases not matched to a gene: 7. The CDR3 protein is CASSQFSGPSNEQFF. In DNA, the CDR3 is TGCGCCAGCAGCCAATTTAGCGGGCCTTCCAATGAGCAGTTCTTC.

The chain links TRBV6-2 or TRBV6-3 to TRBJ2-1; the match to TRBD2 covers 7 bases. CDR1 and CDR2 (germline): MNHEY, SVGEGT. CDR3 size: 17 residues. The V segment lost 0 bases and the J segment 3 bases; nucleotides outside the gene matches: 8. This CDR3 is CASSYSPAGTNYNEQFF. As DNA, the CDR3 is TGTGCCAGCAGTTACTCGCCGGCGGGGACTAACTACAATGAGCAGTTCTTC.

This clonotype was recorded many times. This rearrangement joins TRBV5-1 to TRBJ2-1; maybe TRBD1 (5 bases). There are 15 residues in the CDR3. V dropped 0 bases and J dropped 8 bases, with 15 bases sitting between them. Per the germline V gene, CDR1 is SGHRS and CDR2 is YFSETQ. Here the CDR3 reads CASSLDPQVWDEQFF. CDR3 nucleotides: TGCGCCAGCAGCTTGGACCCACAGGTTTGGGATGAGCAGTTCTTC.

The sample holds a few counts of this clonotype. The DNA of the CDR3 is TGTGCCAGCAGCCAAGAGTGGGGACCAGGCGCAGAAGATACGCAGTATTTT. Translated, it gives CASSQEWGPGAEDTQYF. This chain joins TRBV14 and TRBJ2-3; D could derive from TRBD1 or TRBD2 (5 bases each). V lost 0 bases and J lost 5, with 18 bases in between. The CDR3 consists of 17 residues. Germline V gives CDR1 SGHDN, CDR2 FVKESK. The full variable domain, rest sourced from reference TRBV14 and TRBJ2-3, is EAGVTQFPSHSVIEKGQTVTLRCDPISGHDNLYWYRRVMGKEIKFLLHFVKESKQDESGMPNNRFLAERTGGTYSTLKVQPAELEDSGVYFCASSQEWGPGAEDTQYFGPGTRLTVL.

This clonotype was recorded many times. V usage is TRBV20-1 and J usage is TRBJ2-7, with D unclear. CDR3 length: 11 residues. CDR1 is DFQATT, CDR2 SNEGSKA, per germline (reference sequence). Trimming took 5 bases from V and 7 from J, leaving 12 bases between them. DNA of the CDR3: TGCAGTGCTGGAGTTGGCGCTGAGCAGTACTTC. This sequence encodes CSAGVGAEQYF.

The chain employs TRBV20-1 and TRBJ1-5; D may be TRBD1 (5 bases). Trimming left V 2 bases short and J 7 bases short, with 9 bases between. The CDR3 is made up of 12 amino acids. In germline, CDR1 is DFQATT, CDR2 SNEGSKA (reference sequence). In DNA, the CDR3 is TGCAGTGCTAGAAGGGGTTACCAGCCCCAGCATTTT. Translated, it gives CSARRGYQPQHF.